These 6 T cell receptor beta chains were sequenced from one sample in a study of OX40 agonist ivuxolimab in advanced cancers. TCRdb keeps only in-frame clones here, not all; method: immunoSEQ multiplex PCR. The sample includes approximately 99,000 clones, less than 95% of them seen just once. The sequences come from CD4+ or CD8+ T cells sorted from blood, collected in a trial of the OX40 agonist ivuxolimab. Receptors originate from an adult with an advanced solid tumor such as melanoma, head and neck, liver or kidney cancer.

This clone was observed once. V and J are TRBV5-1 and TRBJ2-3, with 8 bases matching TRBD2. CDR1 and CDR2 (germline): SGHRS, YFSETQ. The junction had 14 bases not matched to a gene; V was cut back by 1 base and J by 4 bases. The CDR3 has 18 amino acids. The CDR3 reads CASSLLHQRERVADTQYF. CDR3 sequence (DNA): TGCGCCAGCAGCTTGCTTCACCAGCGGGAGAGGGTAGCAGATACGCAGTATTTT.

This chain uses TRBV15 with TRBJ2-7; D uncertain. Germline assignment: CDR1 LNHNV and CDR2 YYDKDF (reference sequence). Trimming pared 0 bases from V and 0 bases from J, leaving 9 bases between. This CDR3 has 15 amino acids. CDR3 loop: CATSRDRPTSYEQYF. The CDR3 DNA is TGTGCCACCAGCAGAGACAGGCCAACCTCCTACGAGCAGTACTTC.

This clone appeared a single time. V gene TRBV5-6 combines with J gene TRBJ1-3; 8 bases match TRBD1. J lost 1 base, V lost 1 base, and 4 bases had no gene match. CDR1 is SGHDT, CDR2 YYEEEE, per germline. The CDR3 runs 16 residues. CDR3: CASSLFQGASGNTIYF. The CDR3 DNA follows: TGTGCCAGCAGCTTGTTTCAGGGGGCGTCTGGAAACACCATATATTTT.

CDR3 amino acids: CASSLAYSGTGGVETQYF. The DNA for the CDR3 is TGTGCCAGCAGTCTAGCGTATAGTGGGACAGGGGGCGTAGAGACCCAGTACTTC. The gene calls are TRBV7-9 and TRBJ2-5; 12 positions match TRBD1. From germline, CDR1 is SEHNR and CDR2 FQNEAQ (reference sequence). The CDR3 contains 18 residues. With 6 bases clipped from V and 4 bases from J, the junction kept 15 bases outside the gene matches. Drawing the rest from reference TRBV7-9 and TRBJ2-5, the complete variable domain is DTGVSQNPRHKITKRGQNVTFRCDPISEHNRLYWYRQTLGQGPEFLTYFQNEAQLEKSRLLSDRFSAERPKGSFSTLEIQRTEQGDSAMYLCASSLAYSGTGGVETQYFGPGTRLLVL.

The chain carries TRBV6-1 and TRBJ2-7, with D perhaps matching TRBD1 (5 bases). This CDR3 contains 15 residues. CDR1 MNHNS and CDR2 SASEGT come from the germline V gene. V shed 2 bases and J shed 2 bases, with 13 bases lying between them. CDR3 coding DNA: TGTGCCAGCAGTGAAAGGGTGGGGCAGACCTACGAGCAGTACTTC. It translates to CASSERVGQTYEQYF.

This sequence joins TRBV4-3 and TRBJ2-5; 8 bases map to TRBD2. From germline, CDR1 is LGHNA and CDR2 YSLEER. There are 18 residues in the CDR3. The ends lost 0 bases at V and 0 bases at J; junction bases unmatched: 9. DNA of the CDR3: TGCGCCAGCAGCCAAGATGGGCTAGCGGGCCCCTACCAAGAGACCCAGTACTTC. Its translation: CASSQDGLAGPYQETQYF.